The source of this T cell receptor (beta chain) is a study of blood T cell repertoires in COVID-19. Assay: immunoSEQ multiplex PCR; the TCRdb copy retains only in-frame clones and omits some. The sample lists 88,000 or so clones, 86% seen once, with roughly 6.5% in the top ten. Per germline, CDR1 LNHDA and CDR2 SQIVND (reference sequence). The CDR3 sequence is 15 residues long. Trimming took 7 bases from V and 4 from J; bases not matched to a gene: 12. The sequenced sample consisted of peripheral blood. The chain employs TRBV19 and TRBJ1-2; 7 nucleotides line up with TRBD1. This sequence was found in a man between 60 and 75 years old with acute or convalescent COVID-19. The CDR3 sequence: CASTPGSGQVYGYTF. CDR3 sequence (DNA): TGTGCCAGTACCCCAGGGTCAGGACAGGTCTATGGCTACACCTTC.